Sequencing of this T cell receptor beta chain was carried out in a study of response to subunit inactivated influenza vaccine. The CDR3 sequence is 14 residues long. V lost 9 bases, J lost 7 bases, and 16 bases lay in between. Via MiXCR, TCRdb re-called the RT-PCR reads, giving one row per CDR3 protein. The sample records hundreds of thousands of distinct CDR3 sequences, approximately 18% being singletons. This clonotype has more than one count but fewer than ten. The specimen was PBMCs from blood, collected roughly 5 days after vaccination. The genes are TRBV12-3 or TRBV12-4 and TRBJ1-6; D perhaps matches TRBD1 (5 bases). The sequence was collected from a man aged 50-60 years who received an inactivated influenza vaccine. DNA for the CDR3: TGTGCCAGTTCCAGGGCCGGGGGGAATTCACCCCTCCACTTT. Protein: CASSRAGGNSPLHF.